This T cell receptor (beta chain) is from a study of Graves' ophthalmopathy and Graves' hyperthyroidism. Study background: Blood was drawn at initial diagnosis, before any treatment.

The study enrolled ophthalmopathy donors with moderate-to-severe activity, CAS ≥3, NOSPECS ≥4 and duration under 3 months. Diagnoses were established from clinical symptoms, serum thyroxine, TRAb, thyroid ultrasound and orbital computed tomography. This clonotype was counted at least ten times. TCR beta CDR3 amplification used RNA transcripts. Amplification began with first-round RT-PCR using HTBI primers, then second-round multiplex PCR was performed. TCRdb reanalysed the multiplex PCR reads using MiXCR and keeps one entry per CDR3 protein. This table holds 450,000 or so distinct CDR3 sequences, approximately 15% found once. The sequenced material came from blood. The clonotype was recovered from a woman in her thirties with Graves' ophthalmopathy.

The CDR3 DNA reads TGCGCCAGCAGCCAGGGTCTTAGACAAGAGAACCGGCAGTACTTC. Translating it yields CASSQGLRQENRQYF. The V gene is TRBV4-1, the J gene TRBJ2-7; D is ambiguous. The CDR3 is 15 residues long. Germline V lookup: CDR1 MGHRA, CDR2 YSYEKL. Trimming removed 3 bases from V and 9 bases from J, with 21 bases in between.